What follows describes a single TCR beta chain. These data are taken from a study of blood T cell repertoires in COVID-19. TCRdb's table, derived via immunoSEQ multiplex PCR, lists solely in-frame clones and lacks some. The table includes 80,000 to 100,000 clones, around 90% detected once. V was pared by 6 bases and J by 5 bases, with 3 bases of the junction left unmatched. CDR3 length: 11 amino acids. CDR1 is DFQATT, CDR2 SNEGSKA, per germline (reference sequence). Material for sequencing was peripheral blood. This sequence joins TRBV20-1 and TRBJ2-5; 7 positions match TRBD2. This receptor was obtained from a human donor with active COVID-19. The donor label of this sample is uncertain. This chain's CDR3 is CSALGGETQYF. The CDR3 nucleotides are TGCAGTGCCCTCGGGGGGGAGACCCAGTACTTC.